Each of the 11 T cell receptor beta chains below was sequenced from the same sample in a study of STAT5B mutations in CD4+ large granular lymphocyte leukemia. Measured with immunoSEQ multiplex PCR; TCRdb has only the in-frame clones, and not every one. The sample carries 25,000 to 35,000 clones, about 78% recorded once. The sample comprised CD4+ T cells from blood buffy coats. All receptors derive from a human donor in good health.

CDR3 in amino acids: CASSQGFLLSREQYF. In DNA, the CDR3 is TGCGCCAGCAGCCAAGGGTTCCTACTATCCAGAGAGCAGTACTTC. This sequence joins TRBV4-1 and TRBJ2-7, with D hard to call. The V gene's germline CDR1 is MGHRA and CDR2 YSYEKL. Trimming pared 1 base from V and 7 bases from J, leaving 17 bases between. CDR3 size: 15 residues.

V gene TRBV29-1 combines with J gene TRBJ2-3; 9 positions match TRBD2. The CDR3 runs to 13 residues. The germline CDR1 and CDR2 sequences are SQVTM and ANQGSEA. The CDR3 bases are TGCGCGGTCAGTAGCGGGAGTTTAGATACGCAGTATTTT. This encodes CAVSSGSLDTQYF.

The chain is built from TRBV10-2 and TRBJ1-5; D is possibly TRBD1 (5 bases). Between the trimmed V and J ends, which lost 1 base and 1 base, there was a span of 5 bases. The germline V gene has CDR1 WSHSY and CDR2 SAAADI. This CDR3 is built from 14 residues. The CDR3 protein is CASSEWDSNQPQHF. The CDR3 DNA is TGCGCCAGCAGTGAGTGGGACAGCAATCAGCCCCAGCATTTT.

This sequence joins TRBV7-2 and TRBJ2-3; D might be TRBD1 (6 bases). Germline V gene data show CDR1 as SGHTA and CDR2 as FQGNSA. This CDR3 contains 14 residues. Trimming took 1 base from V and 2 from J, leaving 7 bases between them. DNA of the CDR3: TGTGCCAGCAGCTTAGGACAGGACACAGATACGCAGTATTTT. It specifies CASSLGQDTDTQYF.

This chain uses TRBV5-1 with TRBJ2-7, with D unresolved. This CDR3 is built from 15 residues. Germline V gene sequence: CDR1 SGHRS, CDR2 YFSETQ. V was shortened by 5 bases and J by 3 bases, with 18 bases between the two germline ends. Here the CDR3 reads CASSSDGSSIYEQYF. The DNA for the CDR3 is TGCGCCAGCAGTTCAGACGGGTCTTCAATCTACGAGCAGTACTTC.

This CDR3 reads CASSPIQGTYEQYF. The CDR3 DNA follows: TGTGCCAGCAGTCCCATCCAGGGGACTTACGAGCAGTACTTC. The V and J genes are TRBV6-5 and TRBJ2-7; the D call may be TRBD1 or TRBD2 (6 bases each). CDR1 is MNHEY, CDR2 SVGAGI, per germline. There are 14 residues in the CDR3. V lost 5 bases and J lost 4, with 15 bases in between.

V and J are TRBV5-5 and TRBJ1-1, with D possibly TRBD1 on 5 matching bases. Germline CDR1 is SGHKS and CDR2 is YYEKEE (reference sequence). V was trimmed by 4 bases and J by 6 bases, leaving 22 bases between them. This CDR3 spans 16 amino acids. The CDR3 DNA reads TGTGCCAGCAGCCTTAGAGGGGAAAATCTAACACCTGAAGCTTTCTTT. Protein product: CASSLRGENLTPEAFF.

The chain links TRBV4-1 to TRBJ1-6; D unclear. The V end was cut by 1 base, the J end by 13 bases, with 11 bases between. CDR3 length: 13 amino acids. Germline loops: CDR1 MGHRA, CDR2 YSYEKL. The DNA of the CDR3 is TGCGCCAGCAGCCAAGGTGGGGAAAGGCCCCTCCACTTT. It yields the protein CASSQGGERPLHF.

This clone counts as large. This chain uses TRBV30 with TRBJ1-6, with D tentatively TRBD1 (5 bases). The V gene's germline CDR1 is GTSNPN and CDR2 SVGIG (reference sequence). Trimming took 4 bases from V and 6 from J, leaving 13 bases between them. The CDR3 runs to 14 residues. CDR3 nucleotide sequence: TGTGCCTGGACTGAGGGGAATACTAATTCACCCCTCCACTTT. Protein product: CAWTEGNTNSPLHF.

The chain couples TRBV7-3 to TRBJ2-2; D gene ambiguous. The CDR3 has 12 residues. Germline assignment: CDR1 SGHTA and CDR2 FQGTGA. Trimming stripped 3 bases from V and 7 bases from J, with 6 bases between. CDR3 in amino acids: CASSLRNGELFF. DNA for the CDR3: TGTGCCAGCAGCTTGAGAAACGGGGAGCTGTTTTTT.

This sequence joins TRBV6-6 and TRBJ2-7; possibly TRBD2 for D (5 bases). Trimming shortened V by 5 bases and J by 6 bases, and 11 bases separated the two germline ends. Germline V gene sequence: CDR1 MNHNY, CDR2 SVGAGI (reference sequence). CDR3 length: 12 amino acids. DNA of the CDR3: TGTGCCAGCAGTCCCCGAGGGAGCGAGCAGTACTTC. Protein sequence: CASSPRGSEQYF.